A single sample gave rise to the 26 T cell receptor beta chains below, sequenced in a study of spatial heterogeneity in lung cancer. TCRdb re-called the 5' RACE reads through MiXCR, storing one row per CDR3 protein. The repertoire has under 75,000 distinct CDR3 sequences, 8.4% of them found once; the top ten carry about 14%. Time point in this sample: sample taken at primary tumor resection. Whole RNA came from tumor, nontumor lung or frozen PBMC and was sequenced without being sorted. Sequences were derived from PBMCs, sampled at surgery. These receptors were taken from a female donor with early-stage non-small cell lung cancer.

The chain couples TRBV5-1 to TRBJ1-2; 7 bases agree with TRBD1. Trimming at V came to 0 bases and at J to 2 bases, leaving 7 bases not matched to a gene. The CDR3 has 16 residues. Germline V CDR1 and CDR2: SGHRS, YFSETQ. The CDR3 loop reads CASSLARATGNYGYTF. CDR3 bases: TGCGCCAGCAGCTTGGCGCGGGCGACAGGGAACTATGGCTACACCTTC.

This chain joins TRBV28 and TRBJ1-4; no definite D call. Germline values: CDR1 MDHEN, CDR2 SYDVKM. The CDR3 is 15 residues long. Trimming took off 5 bases at V and 4 bases at J, with 14 bases between the two ends. The CDR3 here is CASSPPESYNEKLFF. The CDR3 DNA sequence: TGTGCCAGCAGTCCCCCGGAGAGTTATAATGAAAAACTGTTTTTT.

This clonotype was seen only a few times. V is TRBV4-2 and J is TRBJ1-1; D perhaps matches TRBD1 (6 bases). This CDR3 is built from 14 residues. The germline gives CDR1 LGHNA, CDR2 YNFKEQ. This CDR3 reads CANPLQGRSIEAFF. The CDR3 coding sequence is TGTGCTAACCCATTACAGGGTCGGAGTATTGAAGCTTTCTTT.

This clonotype was recorded a few times. The chain combines TRBV6-5 with TRBJ1-2; TRBD1 might be the D (5 bases). CDR3 length equals 14 residues. Germline V CDR1 and CDR2: MNHEY, SVGAGI. The V and J ends lost 0 bases and 4 bases respectively, with 9 bases between them. CDR3: CASSYSGDFYGYTF. As DNA, the CDR3 is TGTGCCAGCAGTTACTCGGGGGACTTCTATGGCTACACCTTC.

This clonotype is medium-sized within its sample. This chain joins TRBV10-3 and TRBJ1-1, with TRBD1 as a possible D gene (5 bases). This CDR3 spans 14 amino acids. Looked up from germline, CDR1 is ENHRY and CDR2 is SYGVKD. V lost 3 bases to trimming and J lost 0 bases, with 8 bases between them. CDR3 nucleotides: TGTGCCATCAGTGAAACAGGATTGAACACTGAAGCTTTCTTT. Translation: CAISETGLNTEAFF.

As regards this clonotype: This clone may be a read error of a much larger clone one base away. The chain uses TRBV9 and TRBJ2-7; a possible D gene is TRBD1 (6 bases). The CDR3 is made up of 15 amino acids. V lost 0 bases, J lost 0 bases, and 10 bases lay in between. CDR1 is SGDLS and CDR2 is YYNGEE in the germline V gene. CDR3 DNA sequence: TGTGCCAGCAGCGTAGAGATAGGGGGCTCCTACGAGCAGTACTTC. Translated: CASSVEIGGSYEQYF.

As for this clonotype: A much bigger clone sits one base away, suggesting this may be a read error. The rearrangement links TRBV7-6 to TRBJ2-1; no clear D gene. This CDR3 contains 12 residues. The germline V gene encodes CDR1 SGHVS and CDR2 FNYEAQ. The CDR3 is CASSPDYNVQFF. DNA of the CDR3: TGTGCCAGCAGCCCTGATTACAATGTGCAGTTCTTC.

This clonotype was recorded at least ten times. The chain recombines TRBV6-5 with TRBJ1-4; unclear D gene. The CDR3 covers 13 residues. The germline V and J ends were trimmed by 5 bases and 8 bases, with 12 bases remaining between them. CDR1 MNHEY and CDR2 SVGAGI come from the germline V gene. CDR3 sequence reads: CASSRDREEKLFF. In DNA, the CDR3 is TGTGCCAGCAGTAGGGATAGAGAGGAAAAACTGTTTTTT.

This clonotype has only a few counts. The V and J genes are TRBV5-1 and TRBJ1-1, with TRBD1 matching 11 bases. The CDR3 loop spans 18 amino acids. Unmatched junction bases numbered 14, after V lost 7 bases and J lost 0 bases. The germline CDR1 and CDR2 sequences are SGHRS and YFSETQ. CDR3 bases: TGCGCCAGCTCCGGACAGGGGGCTCCCGATCCCATGAACACTGAAGCTTTCTTT. Translation: CASSGQGAPDPMNTEAFF. The full variable domain, its missing parts supplied by reference TRBV5-1 and TRBJ1-1, is KAGVTQTPRYLIKTRGQQVTLSCSPISGHRSVSWYQQTPGQGLQFLFEYFSETQRNKGNFPGRFSGRQFSNSRSEMNVSTLELGDSALYLCASSGQGAPDPMNTEAFFGQGTRLTVV.

This clonotype has only a few counts. The chain has TRBV12-3 or TRBV12-4 and TRBJ2-1; no clear D gene. V lost 4 bases and J lost 2, with 9 bases in between. There are 14 residues in the CDR3. The chain's CDR3 is CASSSGHPYNEQFF. In DNA form, the CDR3 reads TGTGCCAGCAGTTCCGGGCACCCCTACAATGAGCAGTTCTTC.

In this sample, this clonotype turned up many times. The chain has TRBV12-3 or TRBV12-4 and TRBJ1-4; D remains ambiguous. CDR3 length equals 11 residues. V was pared by 3 bases and J by 4 bases, with 0 bases between. The CDR3 loop reads CASSFNEKLFF. CDR3 coding DNA: TGTGCCAGCAGTTTTAATGAAAAACTGTTTTTT.

The table lists this clonotype with a few counts. The chain employs TRBV6-5 and TRBJ1-1, with D perhaps matching TRBD1 (6 bases). Germline values: CDR1 MNHEY, CDR2 SVGAGI. The CDR3 has 15 amino acids. Trimming cost V 5 bases and J 3 bases, with 16 bases left between them. CDR3 DNA sequence: TGTGCCAGCAGTCAACAGGGTCCCGAGGACACTGAAGCTTTCTTT. Amino acid sequence: CASSQQGPEDTEAFF.

This clonotype came up many times. The V and J genes are TRBV12-3 or TRBV12-4 and TRBJ2-2; possible D gene TRBD2, 6 bases. The ends were cut back, 6 bases at V and 11 bases at J, with 16 bases in the middle. The length of the CDR3 is 13 residues. The CDR3 nucleotides are TGTGCCAGCAGACCGGGACCGACTAGAGAGCTGTTTTTT. Translating gives CASRPGPTRELFF.

This clonotype has ten or more counts. The J gene is TRBJ1-5, the V gene TRBV28, with no clear D. V shed 6 bases and J shed 0 bases, with 9 bases lying between them. The CDR3 length is 14 residues. From germline, CDR1 is MDHEN and CDR2 SYDVKM. The CDR3 coding sequence is TGTGCCAGCAGGTCCCTCGGTAGCAATCAGCCCCAGCATTTT. It codes for CASRSLGSNQPQHF.

At least ten counts were recorded for this clonotype. The V call is TRBV5-1, the J call TRBJ1-3, with D maybe TRBD1 (6 bases). Germline CDR1 and CDR2: SGHRS and YFSETQ. The CDR3 extends over 16 amino acids. Trimming cost V 3 bases and J 0 bases, with 13 bases left between them. The chain's CDR3 is CASSSTGTSSGNTIYF. The CDR3 DNA reads as TGCGCCAGCAGCTCTACAGGGACCAGCTCTGGAAACACCATATATTTT.

With regard to this clonotype: A much larger clone lies one base from this, so it may be a read error. The chain has TRBV7-3 and TRBJ2-5; TRBD2 matches at 13 bases. This CDR3 region has 17 residues. Germline V CDR1 and CDR2: SGHTA, FQGTGA. Here the CDR3 DNA reads TGTGTCAGCAGCGGAACTAGCGGGAGGGCCTCCCAAGAGACCCAGTACTTC. Its protein product is CVSSGTSGRASQETQYF.

This clonotype appeared a few times. V is TRBV7-9 and J is TRBJ1-4; no definite D call. CDR1 is SEHNR and CDR2 is FQNEAQ in the germline V gene (reference sequence). The CDR3 spans 16 residues. Trimming stripped 2 bases from V and 0 bases from J, with 10 bases between. CDR3 residues: CASSLPVVATNEKLFF. The CDR3 nucleotides are TGTGCCAGCAGCTTACCCGTTGTTGCAACTAATGAAAAACTGTTTTTT.

Points on this clonotype: Being one base from a much bigger clone, this may be a read error. Here the CDR3 reads CASLPPGQGRKWTEAFF. The CDR3 DNA follows: TGTGCCAGCTTACCCCCCGGACAGGGTAGGAAGTGGACTGAAGCTTTCTTT. The chain joins TRBV18 to TRBJ1-1; the match to TRBD1 covers 8 bases. The CDR3 extends over 17 amino acids. The V and J ends lost 7 bases and 5 bases, in that order; junction bases with no gene match: 18. Per germline, CDR1 KGHSH and CDR2 LQKENI.

In its sample, this clonotype was seen a few times. The CDR3 region is CASSLAPYEQYF. In DNA, the CDR3 is TGTGCCAGCAGCTTAGCTCCCTACGAGCAGTACTTC. The V gene is TRBV7-9, the J gene TRBJ2-7; D gene ambiguous. The germline CDR1 and CDR2 sequences are SEHNR and FQNEAQ (reference sequence). Between the trimmed V and J ends, which lost 0 bases and 2 bases, there was a span of 2 bases. The CDR3 extends over 12 amino acids.

This clonotype was counted many times. The chain couples TRBV7-9 to TRBJ2-1; the D gene is possibly TRBD1 (5 bases). V dropped 3 bases and J dropped 2 bases, with 8 bases sitting between them. The CDR3 extends over 14 amino acids. The germline CDR1 and CDR2 sequences are SEHNR and FQNEAQ (reference sequence). The CDR3 sequence: CASSLDTAYNEQFF. In DNA, the CDR3 is TGTGCCAGCAGCTTGGACACCGCCTACAATGAGCAGTTCTTC. Full variable domain (outside the CDR3, taken from reference TRBV7-9 and TRBJ2-1): DTGVSQNPRHKITKRGQNVTFRCDPISEHNRLYWYRQTLGQGPEFLTYFQNEAQLEKSRLLSDRFSAERPKGSFSTLEIQRTEQGDSAMYLCASSLDTAYNEQFFGPGTRLTVL.

This clonotype has a handful of counts. CDR3 in amino acids: CSAGPPVGGIPYEQYF. The CDR3 nucleotides read TGCAGTGCTGGCCCCCCTGTGGGCGGGATCCCCTACGAGCAGTACTTC. This chain links TRBV20-1 with TRBJ2-7; tentative D call: TRBD2 (6 bases). Germline V gene data show CDR1 as DFQATT and CDR2 as SNEGSKA (reference sequence). V gave up 5 bases and J gave up 2 bases, with 22 bases separating them. The CDR3 runs 16 residues.

The chain is built from TRBV12-3 or TRBV12-4 and TRBJ1-1, with a tentative D call TRBD1 (5 bases). The CDR3 totals 12 residues. V lost 2 bases and J 8 bases, leaving 9 bases between the germline ends. In DNA, the CDR3 is TGTGCCAGCAGTTTAAGCGGGGGGGAAGCTTTCTTT. Protein product: CASSLSGGEAFF.

Many counts were recorded for this clonotype. This sequence joins TRBV28 and TRBJ1-2; 7 nucleotides align to TRBD1. This CDR3 is built from 14 residues. V shed 5 bases, J shed 2 bases, and the junction held 5 bases outside the gene matches. Germline values: CDR1 MDHEN, CDR2 SYDVKM. CDR3 DNA sequence: TGTGCCAGCAGTCCCCTACAGGGGAACTATGGCTACACCTTC. It codes for CASSPLQGNYGYTF.

The chain joins TRBV3-1 to TRBJ1-1; tentatively, D is TRBD1 (6 bases). The V gene's germline CDR1 is LGHDT and CDR2 YNNKEL (reference sequence). The CDR3 is 15 amino acids. Trimming cost V 4 bases and J 4 bases, with 16 bases left between them. CDR3 bases: TGTGCCAGCAGCCTTCACGGGGGCCGGAGCACTGAAGCTTTCTTT. Protein: CASSLHGGRSTEAFF.

The chain recombines TRBV7-9 with TRBJ2-1, with D perhaps TRBD1 or TRBD2 (5 bases each). This CDR3 spans 16 amino acids. V was clipped by 5 bases and J by 6 bases, with 20 bases between them. From germline, CDR1 is SEHNR and CDR2 FQNEAQ (reference sequence). The CDR3 nucleotides read TGTGCCAGCAGCCCGACGGGGCAGGTGACTATCAATGAGCAGTTCTTC. Its translation is CASSPTGQVTINEQFF.

The rearrangement uses TRBV10-3 and TRBJ1-2; possible D gene TRBD1, 5 bases. This CDR3 is 13 amino acids long. The V and J ends lost 2 bases and 2 bases respectively, with 6 bases between them. The germline V gene has CDR1 ENHRY and CDR2 SYGVKD. The DNA for the CDR3 is TGTGCCATCAGTGAGGACAGAAACTATGGCTACACCTTC. This gives the protein CAISEDRNYGYTF.